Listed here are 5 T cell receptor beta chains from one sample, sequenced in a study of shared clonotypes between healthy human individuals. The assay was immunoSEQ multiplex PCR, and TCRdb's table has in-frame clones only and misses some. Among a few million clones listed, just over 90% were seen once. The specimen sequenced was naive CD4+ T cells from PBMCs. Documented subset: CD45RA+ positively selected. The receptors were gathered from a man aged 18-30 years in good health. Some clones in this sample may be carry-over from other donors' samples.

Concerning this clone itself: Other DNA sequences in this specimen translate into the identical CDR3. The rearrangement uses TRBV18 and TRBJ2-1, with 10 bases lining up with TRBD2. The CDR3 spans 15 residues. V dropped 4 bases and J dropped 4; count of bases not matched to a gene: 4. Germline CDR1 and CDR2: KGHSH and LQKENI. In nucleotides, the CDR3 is TGTGCCAGCTCACGGACTAGCGGACAATACAATGAGCAGTTCTTC. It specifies CASSRTSGQYNEQFF.

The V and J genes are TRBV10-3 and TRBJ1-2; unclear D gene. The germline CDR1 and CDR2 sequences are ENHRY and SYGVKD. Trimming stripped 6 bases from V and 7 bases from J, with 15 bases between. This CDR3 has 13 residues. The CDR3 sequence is CAISIGQFGGYTF. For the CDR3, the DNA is TGTGCCATCAGCATAGGGCAGTTCGGTGGCTACACCTTC.

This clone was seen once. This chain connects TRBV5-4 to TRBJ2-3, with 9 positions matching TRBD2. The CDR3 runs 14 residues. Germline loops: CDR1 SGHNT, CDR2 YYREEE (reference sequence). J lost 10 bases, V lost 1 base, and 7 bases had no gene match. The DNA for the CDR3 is TGTGCCAGCAGCTTGACTAGCGGGCAGAGGGCGCAGTATTTT. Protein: CASSLTSGQRAQYF. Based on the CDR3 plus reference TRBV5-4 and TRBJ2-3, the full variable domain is ETGVTQSPTHLIKTRGQQVTLRCSSQSGHNTVSWYQQALGQGPQFIFQYYREEENGRGNFPPRFSGLQFPNYSSELNVNALELDDSALYLCASSLTSGQRAQYFGPGTRLTVL.

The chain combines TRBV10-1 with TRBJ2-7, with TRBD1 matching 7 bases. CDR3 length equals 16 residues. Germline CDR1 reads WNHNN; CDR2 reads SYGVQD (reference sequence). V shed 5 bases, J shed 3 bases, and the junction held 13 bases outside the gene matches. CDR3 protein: CASSMKTGTANYEQYF. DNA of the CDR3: TGCGCCAGCAGTATGAAAACCGGGACAGCTAACTACGAGCAGTACTTC.

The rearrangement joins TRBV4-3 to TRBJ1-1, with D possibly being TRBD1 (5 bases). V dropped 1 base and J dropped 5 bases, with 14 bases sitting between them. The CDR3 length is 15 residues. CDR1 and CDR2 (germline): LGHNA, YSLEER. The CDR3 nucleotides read TGCGCCAGCAGCCAAGGACGGGGGGGGGAAACTGAAGCTTTCTTT. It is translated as CASSQGRGGETEAFF.